This paragraph covers one TCR beta chain sequence. The junction shows a germline mismatch at one end, possibly a read error. Participants reported their clinical history, and cohort assignment relied on those reports. This record belongs to a study of blood T cell repertoires in COVID-19. Study-wide context: The United States, Italy and Spain provided the acute and convalescent COVID-19 samples.

The CDR3 loop spans 15 amino acids. CDR1 and CDR2 from the germline V gene are SGHRS and YFSETQ. As originally analysed: From reference gene primer amplification, estimates of nucleated cell counts were derived. This table comes from immunoSEQ multiplex PCR, and its TCRdb copy is limited to in-frame clones, with some not included. D and trimming come from the DNA, and the V and J calls and clone size come from that table. This table holds around 160,000 clones, approximately 88% found once. The specimen was PBMCs or T cells enriched from blood (not recorded which). The sequence derives from a woman aged 55-69 years who had recovered from COVID-19. This chain links TRBV5-1 with TRBJ2-1; 16 bases fit TRBD2. CDR3 sequence: CASSVGLAGGYEQFF. The CDR3 coding sequence is TGCGCCAGCAGCGTGGGACTAGCGGGAGGGTATGAACAGTTCTTC.